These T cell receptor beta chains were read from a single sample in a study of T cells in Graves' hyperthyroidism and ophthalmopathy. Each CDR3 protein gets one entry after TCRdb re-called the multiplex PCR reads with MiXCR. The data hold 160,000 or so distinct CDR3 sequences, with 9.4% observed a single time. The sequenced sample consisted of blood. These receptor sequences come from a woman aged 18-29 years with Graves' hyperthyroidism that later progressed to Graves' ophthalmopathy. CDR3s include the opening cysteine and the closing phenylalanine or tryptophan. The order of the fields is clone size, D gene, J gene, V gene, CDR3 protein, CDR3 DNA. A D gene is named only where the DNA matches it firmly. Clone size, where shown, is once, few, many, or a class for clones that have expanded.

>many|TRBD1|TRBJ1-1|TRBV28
CASSLSAGGTEAFF
TGTGCCAGCAGTTTATCGGCAGGGGGCACTGAAGCTTTCTTT
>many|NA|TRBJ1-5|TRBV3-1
CASSQDFSNQPQHF
TGTGCCAGCAGCCAAGATTTTAGCAATCAGCCCCAGCATTTT
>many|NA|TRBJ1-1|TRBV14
CASSQDKSGSIMNTEAFF
TGTGCCAGCAGCCAAGATAAGTCAGGGTCAATCATGAACACTGAAGCTTTCTTT
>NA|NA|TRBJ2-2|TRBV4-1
CASSQDRQFTGELFF
TGCGCCAGCAGCCAAGATCGACAGTTCACCGGGGAGCTGTTTTTT
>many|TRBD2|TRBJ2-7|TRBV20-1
CSARDRGQREVYEQYF
TGCAGTGCTAGAGATCGGGGCCAGCGGGAGGTCTACGAGCAGTACTTC
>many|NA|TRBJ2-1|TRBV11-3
CASSLGRDEQFF
TGTGCCAGCAGCTTAGGAAGGGATGAGCAGTTCTTC
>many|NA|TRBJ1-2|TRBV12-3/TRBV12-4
CASSSLLRGVGRSDYGYTF
TGTGCCAGCAGTTCACTTCTGAGGGGGGTCGGCCGTTCGGACTATGGCTACACCTTC
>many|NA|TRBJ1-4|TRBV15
CATSRARGATNEKLFF
TGTGCCACCAGCAGAGCCAGGGGTGCAACTAATGAAAAACTGTTTTTT
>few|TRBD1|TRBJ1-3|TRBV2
CASRGQGAGNTIYF
TGTGCCAGCAGGGGACAGGGAGCTGGAAACACCATATATTTT
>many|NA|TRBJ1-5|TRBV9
CASSVYPSGDQPQHF
TGTGCCAGCAGCGTTTACCCCTCGGGGGATCAGCCCCAGCATTTT
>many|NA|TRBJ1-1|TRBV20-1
CSANPGTFNTEAFF
TGCAGTGCCAATCCAGGGACATTCAACACTGAAGCTTTCTTT
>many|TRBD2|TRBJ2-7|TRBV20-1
CSARDPAGGFEEQYF
TGCAGTGCTAGAGACCCCGCGGGGGGTTTTGAAGAGCAGTACTTC
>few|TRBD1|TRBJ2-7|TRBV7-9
CASRNGTGPYYEQYF
TGTGCCAGCAGAAACGGGACAGGTCCGTACTACGAGCAGTACTTC
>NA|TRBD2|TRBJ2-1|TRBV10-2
CASSERLAGGEQFF
TGCGCCAGCAGTGAGCGCCTAGCGGGAGGTGAGCAGTTCTTC
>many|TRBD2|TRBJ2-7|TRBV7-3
CASSATSGSPSYEQYF
TGTGCCAGCAGCGCGACTAGCGGGAGCCCATCCTACGAGCAGTACTTC